This TCR beta chain was recovered during a study of cytomegalovirus exposure and HLA in healthy donors. Whole-study results and caveats: According to reports, the classifier identified cytomegalovirus status with high specificity and sensitivity. What a later analysis showed was that several of the most significant clusters appeared linked to common viral pathogens.

Turning to this clone: Its antigen is currently unknown.

Use of 60 Vbeta and 13 Jbeta primers characterized the PCR. In the original processing: Among the unique TCR beta chains that a later analysis counted, around 72 million in all, 10 million to 11 million were shared. Repertoires were generated with immunoSEQ multiplex PCR, while TCRdb's copy carries only in-frame clones and drops some. The V and J calls and clone size were taken over from that table, and D and trimming were inferred from the DNA. Of approximately 87,000 clones listed, about four fifths are singletons. This CDR3 has 12 residues. Looked up from germline, CDR1 is ENHRY and CDR2 is SYGVKD. The ends lost 11 bases at V and 6 bases at J; junction bases unmatched: 7.

The receptor was derived from a woman in her 70s in good health and CMV-seropositive. The V gene is TRBV10-3, the J gene TRBJ2-1; 7 bases are shared with TRBD2. Sequenced sample: PBMCs. The CDR3 loop reads CASQRGSNEQFF. For the CDR3, the DNA is TGTGCCTCGCAGCGGGGATCCAATGAGCAGTTCTTC.